This TCR beta chain was captured by sequencing in a study of molecular identifiers for immune sequencing clone quantification. Per germline, CDR1 LGHNA and CDR2 YSLEER. This CDR3 comprises 20 residues. In regard to this clonotype: The germline gene is not matched at one end of the junction; a read error may be the cause.

From the PCR reads, TCRdb called clonotypes with MiXCR, one entry per CDR3 protein. The sample has approximately 680,000 distinct CDR3 sequences; about 25% are singletons. The sample was naive CD8+ T cells from blood, with Jurkat cell RNA spiked in. This sample's subset: FACS-sorted CD8+CD4-CCR7+CD45RA+ naive T cells. This clonotype was obtained from a human donor in good health. Some libraries in this study had Jurkat cell RNA spiked in. This chain connects TRBV4-3 to TRBJ2-6; 8 nucleotides match TRBD1. The CDR3 nucleotides are TGCGCCAGCAGCCAGACCACCGGGACAGGCGAATTCTCTGGGGTCAACGTCCTGACTTTC. It specifies CASSQTTGTGEFSGVNVLTF.